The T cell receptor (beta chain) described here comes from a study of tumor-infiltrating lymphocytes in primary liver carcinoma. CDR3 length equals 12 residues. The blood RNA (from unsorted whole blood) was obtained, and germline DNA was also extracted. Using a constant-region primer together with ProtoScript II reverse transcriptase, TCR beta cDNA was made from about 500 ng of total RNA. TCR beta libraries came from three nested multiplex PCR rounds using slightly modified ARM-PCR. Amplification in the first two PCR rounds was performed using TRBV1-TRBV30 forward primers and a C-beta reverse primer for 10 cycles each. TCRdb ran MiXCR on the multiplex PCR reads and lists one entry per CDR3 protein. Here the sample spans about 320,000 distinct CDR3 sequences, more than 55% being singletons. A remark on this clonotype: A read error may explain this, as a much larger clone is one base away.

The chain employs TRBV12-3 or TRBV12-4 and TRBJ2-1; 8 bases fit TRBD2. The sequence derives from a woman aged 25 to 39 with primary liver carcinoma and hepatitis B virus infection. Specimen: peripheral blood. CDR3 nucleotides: TGTGCCAGCAGGACCGGGGGGGATGAGGAGTTCTTC. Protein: CASRTGGDEEFF.